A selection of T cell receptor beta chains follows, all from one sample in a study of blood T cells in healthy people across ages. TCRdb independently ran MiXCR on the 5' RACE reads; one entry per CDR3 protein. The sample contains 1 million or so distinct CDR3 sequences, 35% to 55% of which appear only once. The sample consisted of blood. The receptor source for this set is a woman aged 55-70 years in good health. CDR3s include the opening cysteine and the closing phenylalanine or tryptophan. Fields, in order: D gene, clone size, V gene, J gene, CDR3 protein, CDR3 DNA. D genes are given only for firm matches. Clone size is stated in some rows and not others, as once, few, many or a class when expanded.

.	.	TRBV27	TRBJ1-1	CVSVTREKKAFF	TGTGTCAGCGTGACGCGAGAGAAAAAAGCTTTCTTT
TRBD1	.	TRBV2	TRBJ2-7	CASKGTETYEQYF	TGTGCCAGCAAGGGGACAGAAACCTACGAGCAGTACTTC
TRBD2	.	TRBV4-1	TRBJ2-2	CASSQEAQLAGVNGELFF	TGCGCCAGCAGCCAAGAGGCCCAACTAGCGGGAGTGAACGGGGAGCTGTTTTTT
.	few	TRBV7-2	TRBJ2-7	CASSYRADEQYF	TGTGCCAGCAGCTACAGGGCCGACGAGCAGTACTTC
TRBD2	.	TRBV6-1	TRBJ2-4	CASRLSGIAKNIQYF	TGTGCCAGCCGACTTAGCGGGATAGCCAAAAACATTCAGTACTTC
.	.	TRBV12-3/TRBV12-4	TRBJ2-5	CASSLRVGSQETQYF	TGTGCCAGCAGTTTAAGGGTAGGGTCTCAAGAGACCCAGTACTTC
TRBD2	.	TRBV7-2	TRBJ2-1	CASSFSSGSRNEQFF	TGTGCCAGCAGCTTTTCTAGCGGGAGTAGGAATGAGCAGTTCTTC
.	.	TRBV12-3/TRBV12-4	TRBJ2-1	CASSPPGPRTEQFF	TGTGCCAGCAGTCCCCCAGGGCCCAGGACCGAGCAGTTCTTC
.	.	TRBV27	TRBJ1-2	CASSLSPLTTEKAGYTF	TGTGCCAGCAGTTTATCCCCTTTGACGACGGAGAAAGCTGGCTACACCTTC
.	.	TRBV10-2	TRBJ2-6	CASSDIQGVGANVLTF	TGCGCCAGCAGTGATATTCAAGGAGTTGGGGCCAACGTCCTGACTTTC
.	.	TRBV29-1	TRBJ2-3	CSVDMPDTQYF	TGCAGCGTTGATATGCCGGATACGCAGTATTTT
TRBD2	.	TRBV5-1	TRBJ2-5	CASTPAAGVGETQYF	TGCGCCAGCACCCCGGCAGCGGGGGTAGGGGAGACCCAGTACTTC